This entry describes one T cell receptor beta chain. Its antigen target is currently unknown. Base qualities are missing; no much larger clone stands one base away. This entry belongs to a study of shared T cell receptors in the human thymus (dated by TCRdb to about 2021). Regarding the complete study: The study examined how self-reactive, shared T-cell receptor alpha chains are generated in the human thymus.

The library was built by means of the immunoSEQ multiplex PCR assay. Here the immuneACCESS table is served through TCRdb, limited to in-frame sequences with V and J called. Missing clones are a known gap in these copies; in checked studies unresolved V genes cover under half, and the rest lacks a known reason. The table for this sample lists over 650,000 clones; around 87% of them were counted only once. Jointly, the top ten make up 0.009% to 0.0095% of the sample. In the germline V gene, CDR1 corresponds to SGHDN and CDR2 to FVKESK. The trim is 9 bases for V and 0 bases for J, with a gap of 11 bases between the germline ends. The CDR3 starts with the cysteine, ends with the phenylalanine, and has 13 residues. Of the read, only the CDR3 DNA is kept; its 39 bases are in frame from base 1. This sample was shared with a second study, whose subject was human thymus T cells. From that second study: Immunologically healthy infants undergoing open corrective cardiac surgery for congenital heart defects in Finland were used as donors. The thymus tissue came from surgical resects taken out during corrective cardiac surgery. V and J gene segment usage appeared biased in both thymic and peripheral blood repertoires. According to the related research, thymic TCR repertoires were highly overlapping among unrelated individuals. TCR alpha and beta repertoires from roughly 8 infant thymus samples and a few related peripheral blood samples were characterized in the study. The cohort included 5 or 6 male and two female infants, with donor ages spanning 7 to 244 days. Thymocytes were mechanically released from the tissue and were stored as pellets of roughly 10-32 million cells at -70 degrees C. Genomic DNA was extracted from frozen cell pellets with a QIAsymphony instrument. Using the immunoSEQ multiplex PCR assay, the TCRB and TCRAD loci were amplified from a standardized quantity of quality-controlled genomic DNA. Amplicons spanned the V(D)J region at a length sufficient to cover the CDR3 and identify V and J genes. Amplicon sequencing was performed on an Illumina platform through the commercial immunoSEQ service. Primer bias and sequencing errors were corrected as previously described, and TCRAD and TCRB definitions were based on the IMGT database. Analysis of the repertoires was done with immunoSEQ Analyzer 3.0 and VDJTools and included basic statistics, V/J segment usage, diversity estimates, rarefaction and pairwise overlap. Diversity was estimated using the Chao1, ChaoE, Efron-Thisted, Shannon and inverse Simpson indices, and was also estimated on datasets down-sampled to the size of the smallest sample. Repertoire overlap was assessed by strict matching of CDR3 nucleotide sequence, V gene and J gene, and clustering was done by Jaccard-based multidimensional scaling. Thymus samples yielded on average around 800,000 unique TCRB clonotypes, compared with roughly 92,000 from blood samples.

The clonotype comes from a boy in the first two years of life with a congenital heart defect. Donor details come from another sample of the same person, matched by shared clones. This sequence uses TRBV14 and TRBJ2-5; a tentative D match to TRBD2 spans 6 bases. Sequenced: thymocytes. DNA sequence: TGTGCCAGTAGGCGGGGACACCAAGAGACCCAGTACTTC. The resulting protein is CASRRGHQETQYF.